The TCR beta chain under discussion was sequenced for a study of T cells in narcolepsy. The wider study: Patients with NT1 or NT2 and healthy control donors were enrolled. Points from the study as a whole: Reportedly, autoreactive clonotypes were serially detected in patients' blood but not controls'. Autoreactive HCRT-specific and TRIB2-specific clonotypes were marked in same-patient CSF-versus-blood CD4+ comparisons. No autoreactive T cell clone sequences appeared in some memory CD4+ repertoires.

TCRdb's copy holds only in-frame clones and misses some; the assay was immunoSEQ multiplex PCR. The table lists approximately 22,000 clones, 50% to 65% of them singletons. The CDR3 is 13 amino acids. Germline CDR1 is SGHTA and CDR2 is FQGTGA. The junction had 6 bases not matched to a gene; V was cut back by 2 bases and J by 12 bases. Details on this clone: Its antigen is as yet unknown.

The specimen sequenced was memory (CD45RA-) CD4+ T cells from blood. The receptor comes from a human donor in good health. V and J are TRBV7-3 and TRBJ2-1; 8 nucleotides match TRBD2. CDR3 sequence (DNA): TGTGCCAGCAGCTTATTAACGGGAGGGGTGCAGTTCTTC. Its translation: CASSLLTGGVQFF.